The subject of this entry is one T cell receptor beta chain. The sample comes from a study of blood T cell repertoires in COVID-19. Study-wide background: The United States, Italy and Spain supplied acute and convalescent COVID-19 samples. PBMCs, B-cell-depleted T cells, or T cells were the source of the cDNA or gDNA that made up the material.

How the authors handled the data: Amplification with reference gene primers provided the estimates of nucleated cell counts. TCRdb's table, derived via immunoSEQ multiplex PCR, lists solely in-frame clones and lacks some. The V and J calls and clone size come from that table; D and trimming were worked out from the DNA. Found here are about 400,000 clones, around nine tenths of them singletons; the top ten hold about 3%. Unmatched junction bases numbered 6, after V lost 5 bases and J lost 6 bases. The CDR3 contains 14 residues. Germline loops: CDR1 KGHSH, CDR2 LQKENI. The sample consisted of peripheral blood. V gene TRBV18 combines with J gene TRBJ2-2; 7 positions match TRBD1. This sequence was found in a human donor in a cohort sampled during active COVID-19. CDR3 sequence (DNA): TGTGCCAGCTCATCGGGACAGACGCCCGGGGAGCTGTTTTTT. Translated: CASSSGQTPGELFF. Based on the CDR3 plus reference TRBV18 and TRBJ2-2, the full variable domain is NAGVMQNPRHLVRRRGQEARLRCSPMKGHSHVYWYRQLPEEGLKFMVYLQKENIIDESGMPKERFSAEFPKEGPSILRIQQVVRGDSAAYFCASSSGQTPGELFFGEGSRLTVL.